This note documents a single T cell receptor beta chain sequence. This clonotype was observed a handful of times. Its specific antigen is unknown. No quality values exist for individual bases; no much larger clone is one base distant. These data are taken from a study of T-cell reconstitution after alpha-beta-depleted transplantation in children listed by TCRdb under 2016. Notes on the research overall: T-cell immune reconstitution after TCRalphabeta/CD19-depleted allogeneic hematopoietic cell transplantation in children was quantitatively tracked in the study by means of TCR repertoire profiling. Broad study findings and their caveats: Over subsequent months, a decline in hyperexpanded clone frequencies was noted, and after one year, T-cell counts and TCRbeta diversity were mostly ascribed to newly produced T cells. In some patients, the high TCRbeta diversity seen at day 60 was put down to recipient T cells and intrathymic progenitors that had survived conditioning. The apparently early recovery of alphabetaT-cell counts about two months after transplant reportedly depended on only several hundred rapidly expanded clones that came from non-depleted graft cells.

Receptor amplification or capture employed PCR. Reads for this sample came from an Illumina HiSeq 2500. Molecular barcoding was employed in the preparation of TCR libraries, with unique molecular identifiers being used to normalize TCRbeta repertoire quantification. TCRdb reworked the public reads: Q25 trimming with fastp, MiXCR clone assembly, productive beta chains retained. For every CDR3 protein sequence, its rows merge into one entry that carries the most common genes and DNA. The sample has roughly 300,000 distinct CDR3 sequences on record, around a tenth of them singletons. The ten largest clones add up to around 22% of the sample. Germline trimming amounts to 1 base on V and 11 bases on J, with 8 as the count of junction bases outside the gene matches. The CDR3, cysteine through phenylalanine, is 14 amino acids long. The entry retains the CDR3 DNA only, 42 bases that are in frame from base 1.

According to the study, the label for this sample's treatment or condition signals: allogeneic hematopoietic cell transplantation with graft depleted of TCRalphabeta T cells and CD19 B cells. The transplant recipients were children given TCRalphabeta/CD19-depleted allogeneic hematopoietic cell grafts. The clonotype was recovered from a male patient aged 2 to 9 who had a stem cell transplant for chronic granulomatous disease, so the T cells may come from the graft donor. The chain uses TRBV12-3 or TRBV12-4 and TRBJ1-1, and 9 junctional nucleotides match TRBD1. Source: peripheral blood, taken 180 days after TCRalphabeta/CD19-depleted stem cell transplant. The nucleotides read TGTGCCAGCAGTTTAGTTGGGACAGGGATTGAGGCTTTCTTT. Translated, this is CASSLVGTGIEAFF.